The 30 T cell receptor beta chains below all came from one sample that was sequenced in a study of blood T cell repertoires in COVID-19. The table came from immunoSEQ multiplex PCR; TCRdb's copy has only in-frame clones and leaves some out. This sample carries some 370,000 clones, around 92% of them seen once, and the ten largest clones take roughly 1.2%. Sequences were obtained from peripheral blood. These receptor sequences come from a man in his forties with acute or convalescent COVID-19.

The chain recombines TRBV4-1 with TRBJ1-1; perhaps TRBD1 as D (5 bases). From germline, CDR1 is MGHRA and CDR2 YSYEKL. This CDR3 contains 16 residues. V lost 0 bases and J 4 bases, leaving 15 bases between the germline ends. CDR3 in DNA: TGCGCCAGCAGCCAAGATAGGAGCGGGGGTTCCACTGAAGCTTTCTTT. Residues: CASSQDRSGGSTEAFF.

The V and J genes are TRBV6-2 or TRBV6-3 and TRBJ1-1; D remains unclear. The CDR3 spans 16 residues. The V end lost 0 bases, the J end lost 4 bases, and 15 bases lay between the germline ends. Per germline, CDR1 MNHEY and CDR2 SVGEGT. The CDR3 sequence: CASSYSRPGWGTEAFF. CDR3 sequence (DNA): TGTGCCAGCAGTTACTCGAGACCGGGGTGGGGCACTGAAGCTTTCTTT.

The J gene is TRBJ1-6, the V gene TRBV11-2; possible D gene TRBD1, 5 bases. This CDR3 has 15 amino acids. Trimming left V 1 base short and J 5 bases short, with 9 bases between. Germline CDR1 reads SGHAT; CDR2 reads FQNNGV. The CDR3 region has the DNA TGTGCCAGCAGCTTAGTGGGACTTGATAATTCACCCCTCCACTTT. This translates into CASSLVGLDNSPLHF.

The CDR3 nucleotides are TGTGCCAGCAGCAAGGGACAGGGGGCCCAAGAGACCCAGTACTTC. Its protein product is CASSKGQGAQETQYF. The chain combines TRBV7-9 with TRBJ2-5; 12 bases fit TRBD1. The CDR3 spans 15 residues. Per germline, CDR1 SEHNR and CDR2 FQNEAQ (reference sequence). The trim removed 5 bases at V and 1 base at J, leaving 2 bases unmatched.

This chain joins TRBV3-1 (or the pseudogene TRBV3-2) and TRBJ2-1, with TRBD2 matching over 11 bases. V lost 0 bases and J lost 5; bases outside the gene matches: 3. The CDR3 extends over 16 amino acids. In germline, CDR1 is LGHDT, CDR2 YNNKEL (reference sequence). The CDR3 sequence is CASSQDKLAGDNEQFF. DNA for the CDR3: TGTGCCAGCAGCCAAGATAAACTAGCGGGGGACAATGAGCAGTTCTTC.

The gene calls are TRBV24-1 and TRBJ2-7; the D gene is possibly TRBD2 (7 bases). The CDR3 is 15 residues long. V was shortened by 1 base and J by 5 bases, with 14 bases between the two germline ends. Germline V gives CDR1 KGHDR, CDR2 SFDVKD. CDR3 region: CATSDFEAGAHEQYF. CDR3 DNA sequence: TGTGCCACCAGTGATTTCGAGGCGGGGGCCCACGAGCAGTACTTC.

CDR3 DNA sequence: TGTGCCAGCTCACCGGAAGGGAGGAACGAAAACATTCAGTACTTC. The encoded protein is CASSPEGRNENIQYF. The chain links TRBV18 to TRBJ2-4; TRBD2 is a possible D gene (6 bases). The CDR3 is made up of 15 amino acids. Germline CDR1 and CDR2: KGHSH and LQKENI. V was pared by 3 bases and J by 5 bases, with 14 bases between.

As concerns this clone: At the DNA level, this CDR3 is encoded by other sequences in the same sample as well. The rearrangement uses TRBV6-1 and TRBJ2-1; D is possibly TRBD2 (5 bases). Looked up from germline, CDR1 is MNHNS and CDR2 is SASEGT. The V end lost 0 bases, the J end lost 4 bases, and 7 bases lay between the germline ends. The CDR3 sequence is 14 residues long. The CDR3 nucleotides read TGTGCCAGCAGTGAAGCCTCGGGGTACAATGAGCAGTTCTTC. This translates into CASSEASGYNEQFF.

The chain links TRBV7-2 to TRBJ2-2, with D possibly being TRBD1 (6 bases). The CDR3 spans 15 residues. Germline CDR1 is SGHTA and CDR2 is FQGNSA. The V end lost 5 bases, the J end lost 5 bases, and 15 bases lay between the germline ends. CDR3 nucleotide sequence: TGTGCCAGCAGCCCGAGCGGACAGACTACCGGGGAGCTGTTTTTT. Its protein product is CASSPSGQTTGELFF.

The J gene is TRBJ2-1, the V gene TRBV10-3, with D unresolved. CDR1 and CDR2 from the germline V gene are ENHRY and SYGVKD. The CDR3 spans 15 residues. V was trimmed by 6 bases and J by 4 bases, leaving 16 bases between them. CDR3 in amino acids: CAISILLLEYNEQFF. The CDR3, as DNA: TGTGCCATCAGCATACTTCTGCTTGAATACAATGAGCAGTTCTTC.

The chain uses TRBV6-5 and TRBJ2-3; 13 nucleotides align to TRBD2. Germline-derived CDR1 and CDR2 are MNHEY and SVGAGI. The CDR3 is made up of 16 amino acids. With V trimmed by 2 bases and J by 6 bases, 5 bases remained unmatched. The CDR3 sequence is CASSYATSGGVDTQYF. DNA for the CDR3: TGTGCCAGCAGTTACGCCACTAGCGGGGGGGTTGATACGCAGTATTTT.

This chain joins TRBV10-2 and TRBJ2-7; D ambiguous. The CDR3 covers 10 residues. Germline V CDR1 and CDR2: WSHSY, SAAADI. Trimming left V 6 bases short and J 6 bases short, with 6 bases between. The DNA of the CDR3 is TGCGCCAGCAGGGCCCTCGAGCAGTACTTC. This gives the protein CASRALEQYF.

The gene calls are TRBV10-3 and TRBJ2-2, with TRBD1 matching over 9 bases. The V gene's germline CDR1 is ENHRY and CDR2 SYGVKD. The CDR3 runs 17 residues. With 10 bases clipped from V and 0 bases from J, the junction kept 12 bases outside the gene matches. As DNA, the CDR3 is TGTGCCACCACGTCCCACAGGGGGCGGACGAACACCGGGGAGCTGTTTTTT. This gives the protein CATTSHRGRTNTGELFF.

The chain has TRBV7-2 and TRBJ1-5; a weak D match, TRBD1 (5 bases). The germline V gene encodes CDR1 SGHTA and CDR2 FQGNSA. With 5 bases removed from V and 7 bases from J, the gap between germline ends came to 15 bases. This CDR3 comprises 14 residues. The CDR3 DNA sequence: TGTGCCAGCAGCCCCAGAGGGCGGGACCAGCCCCAGCATTTT. As protein: CASSPRGRDQPQHF. The entire variable domain, with the rest obtained from reference TRBV7-2 and TRBJ1-5, is as follows: GAGVSQSPSNKVTEKGKDVELRCDPISGHTALYWYRQSLGQGLEFLIYFQGNSAPDKSGLPSDRFSAERTGGSVSTLTIQRTQQEDSAVYLCASSPRGRDQPQHFGDGTRLSIL.

The gene calls are TRBV5-1 and TRBJ2-5; 7 nucleotides align to TRBD2. V was clipped by 3 bases and J by 2 bases; unmatched bases: 4. The germline CDR1 and CDR2 sequences are SGHRS and YFSETQ. The CDR3 has 14 amino acids. CDR3 residues: CASSWLAEQETQYF. CDR3 sequence (DNA): TGCGCCAGCAGCTGGCTAGCGGAGCAAGAGACCCAGTACTTC.

The chain employs TRBV29-1 and TRBJ2-5; 12 bases are shared with TRBD2. The CDR3 has 16 amino acids. The V and J ends lost 3 bases and 1 base, in that order; junction bases with no gene match: 6. The V gene's germline CDR1 is SQVTM and CDR2 ANQGSEA. The CDR3 DNA sequence: TGCAGCGTTGATGACCGGACTAGCGGGGCCCAAGAGACCCAGTACTTC. Its translation is CSVDDRTSGAQETQYF.

The CDR3 coding sequence is TGTGCCAGCAGCTTAGGACTACCCGAAACCCAGAACACTGAAGCTTTCTTT. It codes for CASSLGLPETQNTEAFF. The chain links TRBV3-1 (or the pseudogene TRBV3-2) to TRBJ1-1; D uncertain. V gave up 5 bases and J gave up 1 base, with 20 bases separating them. Germline loops: CDR1 LGHDT, CDR2 YNNKEL (reference sequence). The CDR3 covers 17 residues.

The rearrangement links TRBV28 to TRBJ2-1; TRBD2 matches 8 bases. The V gene end was trimmed by 5 bases and the J gene end by 12 bases; junction bases not matched to a gene: 15. This CDR3 spans 15 amino acids. Germline V gene data show CDR1 as MDHEN and CDR2 as SYDVKM. CDR3 region: CASSHRVAGPLGQFF. As DNA, the CDR3 is TGTGCCAGCAGTCACCGGGTAGCGGGACCCCTTGGGCAGTTCTTC.

This chain links TRBV6-6 with TRBJ1-5; D gene ambiguous. CDR3 length: 15 residues. Germline V gene lookup returns CDR1 MNHNY and CDR2 SVGAGI (reference sequence). Trimming took 6 bases from V and 5 from J, leaving 17 bases between them. CDR3 bases: TGTGCCAGCAGCCGCCCCCGGGAGATTGATCAGCCCCAGCATTTT. It specifies CASSRPREIDQPQHF.

Only one count was recorded for this clone. This chain links TRBV19 with TRBJ2-7; the match to TRBD1 covers 7 bases. The junction had 7 bases not matched to a gene; V was cut back by 3 bases and J by 2 bases. CDR3 length: 15 amino acids. From germline, CDR1 is LNHDA and CDR2 SQIVND (reference sequence). CDR3 sequence reads: CASSIQTGNPYEQYF. The DNA of the CDR3 is TGTGCCAGTAGTATTCAGACAGGGAATCCCTACGAGCAGTACTTC.

V and J are TRBV5-1 and TRBJ1-3; 8 bases match TRBD1. J gave up 0 bases and V 4 bases, and 6 bases lay outside the gene matches. CDR1 and CDR2 (germline): SGHRS, YFSETQ. CDR3 length equals 16 residues. CDR3 loop: CASSPGTGLSGNTIYF. For the CDR3, the DNA is TGCGCCAGCAGCCCCGGGACAGGCCTCTCTGGAAACACCATATATTTT.

V is TRBV11-3 and J is TRBJ2-2; possible D gene TRBD1, 5 bases. There are 16 residues in the CDR3. V lost 0 bases to trimming and J lost 0 bases, with 8 bases between them. Germline values: CDR1 SGHNT, CDR2 YENEEA. The CDR3 coding sequence is TGTGCCAGCAGCTTAGATAACAGGCCGAACACCGGGGAGCTGTTTTTT. This encodes CASSLDNRPNTGELFF.

The chain is built from TRBV28 and TRBJ1-1, with TRBD1 identical over 8 bases. The CDR3 is 16 amino acids. The V segment lost 3 bases and the J segment 0 bases; nucleotides outside the gene matches: 6. Germline lookup yields CDR1 MDHEN and CDR2 SYDVKM. CDR3 in amino acids: CASSFTRGRMNTEAFF. The CDR3 bases are TGTGCCAGCAGTTTCACCAGGGGGCGGATGAACACTGAAGCTTTCTTT.

The chain joins TRBV3-1 (or the pseudogene TRBV3-2) to TRBJ1-1; D not certain. The germline gives CDR1 LGHDT, CDR2 YNNKEL (reference sequence). Trimming shortened V by 2 bases and J by 6 bases, and 28 bases separated the two germline ends. This CDR3 is 19 amino acids long. The CDR3 DNA reads as TGTGCCAGCAGCCAACCCTCAAGAGTTGTTGGAGGGCAGCAAGCTGAAGCTTTCTTT. Amino acid sequence: CASSQPSRVVGGQQAEAFF.

The rearrangement joins TRBV3-1 (or the pseudogene TRBV3-2) to TRBJ2-7, with no clear D. V was cut by 6 bases and J by 7 bases, with 10 bases left in between. CDR1 is LGHDT and CDR2 is YNNKEL in the germline V gene (reference sequence). The CDR3 consists of 11 residues. This chain's CDR3 is CASSSLREQYF. The CDR3 region has the DNA TGTGCCAGCAGTTCTCTACGAGAGCAGTACTTC.

The V call is TRBV7-9, the J call TRBJ1-1; D perhaps matches TRBD1 (6 bases). V dropped 1 base and J dropped 1 base, with 16 bases sitting between them. Germline V lookup: CDR1 SEHNR, CDR2 FQNEAQ (reference sequence). The CDR3 spans 17 residues. The CDR3 DNA is TGTGCCAGCAGCTTAGAGGGGGTTCGCCCATCGAACACTGAAGCTTTCTTT. The encoded protein is CASSLEGVRPSNTEAFF.

This chain connects TRBV7-2 to TRBJ1-4; 7 nucleotides align to TRBD1. Germline V gene lookup returns CDR1 SGHTA and CDR2 FQGNSA. Trimming removed 5 bases from V and 0 bases from J; junction bases left unmatched: 12. CDR3 size: 18 residues. CDR3 sequence reads: CASSRKQGLLTTNEKLFF. The CDR3 nucleotides are TGTGCCAGCAGCCGCAAACAGGGGCTACTTACAACTAATGAAAAACTGTTTTTT.

The chain employs TRBV11-3 and TRBJ2-3; D is perhaps TRBD2 (7 bases). CDR1 SGHNT and CDR2 YENEEA come from the germline V gene. Trimming shortened V by 5 bases and J by 2 bases, and 11 bases separated the two germline ends. CDR3 length: 14 residues. The CDR3 DNA is TGTGCCAGCAGCAGGGGGGGGATCACAGATACGCAGTATTTT. Its translation is CASSRGGITDTQYF.

The genes are TRBV19 and TRBJ2-3, with a possible D match to TRBD2 (8 bases). This CDR3 is built from 16 residues. Germline assignment: CDR1 LNHDA and CDR2 SQIVND (reference sequence). Trimming shortened V by 8 bases and J by 6 bases, and 24 bases separated the two germline ends. CDR3 sequence (DNA): TGTGCCAGTGGGGGGCGGACAGGCGGGAGGTTGGATACGCAGTATTTT. This translates into CASGGRTGGRLDTQYF. The full variable domain, in which reference TRBV19 and TRBJ2-3 provide the parts outside the CDR3, is DGGITQSPKYLFRKEGQNVTLSCEQNLNHDAMYWYRQDPGQGLRLIYYSQIVNDFQKGDIAEGYSVSREKKESFPLTVTSAQKNPTAFYLCASGGRTGGRLDTQYFGPGTRLTVL.

This chain links TRBV19 with TRBJ1-1; tentatively, D is TRBD1 (5 bases). The germline V gene has CDR1 LNHDA and CDR2 SQIVND (reference sequence). The CDR3 runs 15 residues. V was clipped by 3 bases and J by 1 base, with 12 bases between them. Written as DNA, the CDR3 is TGTGCCAGTAGTATTCGAGACAGCCCGAACACTGAAGCTTTCTTT. Translation gives CASSIRDSPNTEAFF.